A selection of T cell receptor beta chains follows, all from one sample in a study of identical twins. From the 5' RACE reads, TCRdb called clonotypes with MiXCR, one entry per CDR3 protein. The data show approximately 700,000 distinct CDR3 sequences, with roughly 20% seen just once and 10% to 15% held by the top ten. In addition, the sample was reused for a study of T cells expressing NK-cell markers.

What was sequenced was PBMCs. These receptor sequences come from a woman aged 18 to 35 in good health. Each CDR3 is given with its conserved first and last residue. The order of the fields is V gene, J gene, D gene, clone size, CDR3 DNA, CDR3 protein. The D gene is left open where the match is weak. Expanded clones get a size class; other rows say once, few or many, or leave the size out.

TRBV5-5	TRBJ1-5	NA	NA	TGTGCCAGCAGCTTGGGGGACTCCCCGTCTCAGCCCCAGCATTTT	CASSLGDSPSQPQHF
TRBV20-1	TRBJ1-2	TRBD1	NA	TGCAGTGCTTTTGGGGACAGGGGGCTCGGCTACACCTTC	CSAFGDRGLGYTF
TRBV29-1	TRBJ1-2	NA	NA	TGCAGCGTTCCGGACATAAACTATGGCTACACCTTC	CSVPDINYGYTF
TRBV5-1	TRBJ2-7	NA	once	TGCGCCAGCAAAGAGACGAATGCGGACGAGCAGTACTTC	CASKETNADEQYF
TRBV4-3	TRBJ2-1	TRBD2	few	TGCGCCAGCAGCCCCTACGGCGGGAGTGTGTACAATGAGCAGTTCTTC	CASSPYGGSVYNEQFF
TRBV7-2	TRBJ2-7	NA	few	TGTGCCAGCAGCTTTTATCAAGCACCCTACGAGCAGTACTTC	CASSFYQAPYEQYF
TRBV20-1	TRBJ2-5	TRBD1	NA	TGCAGTGCTAGCAGGACAGGGGGGTACCAAGAGACCCAGTACTTC	CSASRTGGYQETQYF
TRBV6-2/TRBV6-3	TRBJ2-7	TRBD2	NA	TGTGCCAGCAGTTACGCGGGAGTAGGATACGAGCAGTACTTC	CASSYAGVGYEQYF
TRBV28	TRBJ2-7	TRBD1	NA	TGTGCCAGCAGTCCCGACCGGACAGGGGGGTACGAGCAGTACTTC	CASSPDRTGGYEQYF
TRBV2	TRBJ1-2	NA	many	TGTGCCAGCAGCCCGGACCGCCTTTATGGCTACACCTTC	CASSPDRLYGYTF
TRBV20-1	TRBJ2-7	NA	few	TGCAGTGCTAGACGGGACGGATACTCCTACGAGCAGTACTTC	CSARRDGYSYEQYF
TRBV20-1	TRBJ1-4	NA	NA	TGCAGTGCTGGGCGTCTTACCCGGGGAGCTAGCGAAAAACTGTTTTTT	CSAGRLTRGASEKLFF
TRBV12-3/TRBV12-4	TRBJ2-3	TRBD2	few	TGTGCCAGCAGACGGTCCGCTCTAGCGGGTGATACGCAGTATTTT	CASRRSALAGDTQYF